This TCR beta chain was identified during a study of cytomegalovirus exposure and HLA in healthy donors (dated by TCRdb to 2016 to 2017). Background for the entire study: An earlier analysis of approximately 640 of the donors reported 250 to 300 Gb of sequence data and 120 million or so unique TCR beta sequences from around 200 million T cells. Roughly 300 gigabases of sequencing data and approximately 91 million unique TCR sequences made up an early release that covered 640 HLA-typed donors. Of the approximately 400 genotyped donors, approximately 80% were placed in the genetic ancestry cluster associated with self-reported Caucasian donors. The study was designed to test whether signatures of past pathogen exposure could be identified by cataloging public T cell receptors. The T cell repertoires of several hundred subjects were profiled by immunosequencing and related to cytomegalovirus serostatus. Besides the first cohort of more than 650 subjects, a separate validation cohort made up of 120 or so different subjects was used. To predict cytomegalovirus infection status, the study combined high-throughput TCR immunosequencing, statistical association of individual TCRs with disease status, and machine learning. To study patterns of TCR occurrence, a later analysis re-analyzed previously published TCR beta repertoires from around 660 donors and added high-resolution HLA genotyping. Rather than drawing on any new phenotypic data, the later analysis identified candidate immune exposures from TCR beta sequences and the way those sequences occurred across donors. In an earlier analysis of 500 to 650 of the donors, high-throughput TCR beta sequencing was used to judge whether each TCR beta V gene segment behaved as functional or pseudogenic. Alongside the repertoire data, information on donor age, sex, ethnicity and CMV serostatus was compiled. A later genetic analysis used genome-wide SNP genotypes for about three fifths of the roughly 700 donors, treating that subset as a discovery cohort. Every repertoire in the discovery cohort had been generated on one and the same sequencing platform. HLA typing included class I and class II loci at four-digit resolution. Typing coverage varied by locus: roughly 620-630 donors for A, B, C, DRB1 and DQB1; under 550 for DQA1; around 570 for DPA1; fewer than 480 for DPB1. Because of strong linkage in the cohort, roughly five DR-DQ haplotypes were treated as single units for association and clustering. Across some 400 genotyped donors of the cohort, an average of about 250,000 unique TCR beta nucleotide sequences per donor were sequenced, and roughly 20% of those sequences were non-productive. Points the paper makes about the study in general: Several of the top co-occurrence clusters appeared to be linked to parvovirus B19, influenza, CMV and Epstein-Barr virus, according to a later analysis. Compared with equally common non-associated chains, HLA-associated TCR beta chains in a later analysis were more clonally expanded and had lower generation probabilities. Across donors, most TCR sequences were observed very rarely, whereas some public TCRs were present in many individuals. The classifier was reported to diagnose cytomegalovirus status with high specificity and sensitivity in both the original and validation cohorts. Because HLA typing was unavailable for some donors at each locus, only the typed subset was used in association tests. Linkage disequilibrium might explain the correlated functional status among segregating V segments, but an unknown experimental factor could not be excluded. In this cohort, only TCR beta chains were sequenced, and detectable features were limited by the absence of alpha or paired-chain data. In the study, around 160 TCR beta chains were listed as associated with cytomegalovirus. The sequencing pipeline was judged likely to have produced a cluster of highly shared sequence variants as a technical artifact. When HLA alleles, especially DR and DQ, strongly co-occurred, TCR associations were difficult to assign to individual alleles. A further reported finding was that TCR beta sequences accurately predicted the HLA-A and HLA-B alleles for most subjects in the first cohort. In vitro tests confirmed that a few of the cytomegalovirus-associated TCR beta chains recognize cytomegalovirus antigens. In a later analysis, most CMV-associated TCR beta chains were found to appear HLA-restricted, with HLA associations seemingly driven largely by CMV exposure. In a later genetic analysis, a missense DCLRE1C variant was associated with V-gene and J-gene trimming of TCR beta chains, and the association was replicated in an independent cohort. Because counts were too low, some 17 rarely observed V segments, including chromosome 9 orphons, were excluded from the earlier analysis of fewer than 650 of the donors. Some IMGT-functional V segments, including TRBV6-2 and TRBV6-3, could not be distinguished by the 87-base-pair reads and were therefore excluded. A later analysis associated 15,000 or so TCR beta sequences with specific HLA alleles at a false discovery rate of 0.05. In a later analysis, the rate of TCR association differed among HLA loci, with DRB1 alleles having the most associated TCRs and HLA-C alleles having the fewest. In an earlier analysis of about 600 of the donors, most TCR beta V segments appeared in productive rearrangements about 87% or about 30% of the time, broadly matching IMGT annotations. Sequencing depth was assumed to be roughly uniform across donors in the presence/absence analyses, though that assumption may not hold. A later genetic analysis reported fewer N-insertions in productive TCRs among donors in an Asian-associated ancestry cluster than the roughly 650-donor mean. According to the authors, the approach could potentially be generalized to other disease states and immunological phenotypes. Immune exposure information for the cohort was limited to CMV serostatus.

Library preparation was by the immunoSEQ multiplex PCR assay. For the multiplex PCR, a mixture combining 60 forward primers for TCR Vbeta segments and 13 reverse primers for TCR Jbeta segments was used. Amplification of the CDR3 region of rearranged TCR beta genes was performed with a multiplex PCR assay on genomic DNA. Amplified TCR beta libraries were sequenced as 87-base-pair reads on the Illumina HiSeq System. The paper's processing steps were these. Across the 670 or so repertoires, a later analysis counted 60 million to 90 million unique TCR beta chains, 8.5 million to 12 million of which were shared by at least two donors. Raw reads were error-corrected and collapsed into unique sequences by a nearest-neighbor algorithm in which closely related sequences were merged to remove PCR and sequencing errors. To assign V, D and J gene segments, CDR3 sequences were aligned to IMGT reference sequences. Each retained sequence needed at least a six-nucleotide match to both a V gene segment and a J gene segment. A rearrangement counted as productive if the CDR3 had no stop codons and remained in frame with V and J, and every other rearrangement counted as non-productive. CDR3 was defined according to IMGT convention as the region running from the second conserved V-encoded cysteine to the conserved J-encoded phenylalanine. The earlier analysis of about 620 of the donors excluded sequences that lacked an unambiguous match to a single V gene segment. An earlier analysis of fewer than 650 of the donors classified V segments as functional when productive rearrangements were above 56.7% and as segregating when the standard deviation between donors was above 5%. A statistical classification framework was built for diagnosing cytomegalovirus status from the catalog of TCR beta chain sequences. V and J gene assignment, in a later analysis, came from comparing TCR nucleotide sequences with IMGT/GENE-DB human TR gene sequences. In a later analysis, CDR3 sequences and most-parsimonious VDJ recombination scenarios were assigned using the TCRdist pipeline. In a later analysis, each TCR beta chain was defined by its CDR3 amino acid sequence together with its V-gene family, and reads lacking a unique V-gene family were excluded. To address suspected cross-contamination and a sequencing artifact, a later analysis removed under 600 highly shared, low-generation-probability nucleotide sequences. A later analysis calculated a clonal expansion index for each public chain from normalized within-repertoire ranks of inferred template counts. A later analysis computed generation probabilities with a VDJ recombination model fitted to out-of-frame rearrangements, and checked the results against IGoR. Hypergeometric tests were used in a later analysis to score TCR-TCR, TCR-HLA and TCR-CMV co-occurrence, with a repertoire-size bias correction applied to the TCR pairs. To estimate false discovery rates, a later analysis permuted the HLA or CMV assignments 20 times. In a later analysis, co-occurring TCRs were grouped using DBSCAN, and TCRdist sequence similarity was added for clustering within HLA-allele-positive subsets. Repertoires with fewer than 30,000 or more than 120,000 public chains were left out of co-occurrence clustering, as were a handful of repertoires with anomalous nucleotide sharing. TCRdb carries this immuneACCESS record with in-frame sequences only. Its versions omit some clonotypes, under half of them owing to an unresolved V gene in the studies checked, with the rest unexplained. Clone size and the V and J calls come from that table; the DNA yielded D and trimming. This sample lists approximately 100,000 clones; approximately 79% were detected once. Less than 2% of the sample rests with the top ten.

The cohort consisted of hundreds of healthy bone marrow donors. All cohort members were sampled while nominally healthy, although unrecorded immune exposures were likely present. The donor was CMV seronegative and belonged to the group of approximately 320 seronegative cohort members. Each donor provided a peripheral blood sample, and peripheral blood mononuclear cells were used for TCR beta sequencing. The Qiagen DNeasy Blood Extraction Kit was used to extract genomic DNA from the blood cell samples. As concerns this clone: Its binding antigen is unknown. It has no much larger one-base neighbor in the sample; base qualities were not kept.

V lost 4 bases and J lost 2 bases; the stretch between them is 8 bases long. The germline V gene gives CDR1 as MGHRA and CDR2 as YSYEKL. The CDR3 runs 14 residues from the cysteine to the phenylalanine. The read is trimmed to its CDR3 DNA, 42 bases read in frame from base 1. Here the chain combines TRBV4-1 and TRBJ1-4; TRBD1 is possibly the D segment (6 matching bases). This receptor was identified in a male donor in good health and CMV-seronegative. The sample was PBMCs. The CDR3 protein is CASSLDRTNEKLFF. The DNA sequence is TGCGCCAGCAGCCTTGACAGGACTAATGAAAAACTGTTTTTT.